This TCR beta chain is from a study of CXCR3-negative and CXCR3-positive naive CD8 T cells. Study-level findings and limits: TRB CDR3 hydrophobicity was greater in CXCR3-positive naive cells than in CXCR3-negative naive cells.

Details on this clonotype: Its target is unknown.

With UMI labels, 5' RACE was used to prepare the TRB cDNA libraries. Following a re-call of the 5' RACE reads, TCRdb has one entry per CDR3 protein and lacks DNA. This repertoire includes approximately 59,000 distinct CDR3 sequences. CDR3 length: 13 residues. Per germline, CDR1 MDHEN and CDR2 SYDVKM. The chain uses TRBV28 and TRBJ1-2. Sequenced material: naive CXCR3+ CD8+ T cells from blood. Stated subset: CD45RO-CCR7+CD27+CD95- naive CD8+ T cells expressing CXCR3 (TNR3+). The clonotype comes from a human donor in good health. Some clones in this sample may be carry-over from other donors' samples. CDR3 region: CASSLVEDYGYTF.